This T cell receptor beta chain was sequenced for a study of T cell responses to AZD1222 COVID-19 vaccine. Study context: Recipients boosted at about 4 weeks or about 12 weeks are pooled. General study findings and limits: Seropositive at baseline were only a handful of AZD1222 recipients. Two AZD1222 doses significantly raised spike-specific TCR breadth and depth over controls.

Profiling relied on immunoSEQ multiplex PCR, and the TCRdb table lists in-frame clones only, not all of them. The table has 100,000 to 150,000 clones, 80% to 90% seen once; the top ten hold 5% to 6%. Germline V lookup: CDR1 SGDLS, CDR2 YYNGEE. V lost 0 bases and J lost 0, with 6 bases in between. The CDR3 runs 15 residues. A note on this clone: What it binds is not known.

This clonotype was sampled from an adult in good health. The chain is built from TRBV9 and TRBJ2-2; D is tentatively TRBD1 or TRBD2 (5 bases each). The sample consisted of peripheral blood, taken on day 0 of AZD1222 vaccination. The DNA of the CDR3 is TGTGCCAGCAGCGTAGGGGGGTCGAACACCGGGGAGCTGTTTTTT. This sequence encodes CASSVGGSNTGELFF.